This entry is about one TCR beta chain. TCRdb analysed the 5' RACE reads with MiXCR anew, one entry per CDR3 protein. The sample gives over 200,000 distinct CDR3 sequences, 6.5% of which show up once; less than 15% is in the top ten. The source of the sample is a study of identical twins. The data were also submitted as part of a second study, on T cells expressing NK-cell markers.

This TCR was sampled from a woman younger than 35 in good health. The sequenced material came from CD8+ T cells sorted from blood.

The CDR3 reads CASSEGARGVTDEAFF. The CDR3 DNA follows: TGTGCCAGCAGTGAAGGAGCCAGGGGGGTCACCGATGAAGCTTTCTTT. The gene calls are TRBV6-1 and TRBJ1-1, with TRBD1 matching 7 bases. Germline V lookup: CDR1 MNHNS, CDR2 SASEGT. The CDR3 sequence is 16 residues long. V shed 1 base and J 7 bases; nucleotides not matched to a gene: 12.